This TCR beta chain appears in the sequencing data of a study of T cell responses to AZD1222 COVID-19 vaccine. Regarding this clone: Its antigen remains unknown.

Study-wide results and caveats: An increase in Spike-specific TCR breadth and depth was observed after two AZD1222 doses. Spike-wide coverage was observed for vaccine-associated CD4 TCRs, with dominant responses at 160-218 and 743-854.

Repertoires were generated with immunoSEQ multiplex PCR, while TCRdb's copy carries only in-frame clones and drops some. The data contain more than 95,000 clones, around 91% of them singletons. V was pared by 1 base and J by 6 bases, with 6 bases between. The V gene's germline CDR1 is LGHDT and CDR2 YNNKEL (reference sequence). This CDR3 comprises 12 residues. The sequences come from peripheral blood, collected 28 days after the second AZD1222 dose. This chain joins TRBV3-1 (or the pseudogene TRBV3-2) and TRBJ1-2; no clear D gene. The TCR originated in an adult who received the AZD1222 COVID-19 vaccine. The CDR3 sequence: CASSQVQNGYTF. CDR3 bases: TGTGCCAGCAGCCAAGTTCAAAATGGCTACACCTTC.